The 20 T cell receptor beta chains presented below share a single source sample, sequenced in a study of molecular identifiers for immune sequencing clone quantification (dated by TCRdb to the late 2010s). The method behind the library was PCR. This sample was sequenced with an Illumina HiSeq 4000. In TCRdb, the public reads were trimmed at Q25 with fastp and aligned with MiXCR, with productive beta chains retained. Each entry is one CDR3 protein sequence, shown with its most common DNA and genes. The sample table lists tens of thousands of distinct CDR3 sequences, 15% to 20% of them with a count of one. The ten most abundant clones make up around 0.88% of the sample. Sequencing was carried out using naive CD8+ T cells from blood, with Jurkat cell RNA spiked in. In the paper's terms, the cell subset or site label means: FACS-sorted CD8+CD4-CCR7+CD45RA+ naive T cells. Receptors originate from a human donor in good health. Some libraries in this study had Jurkat cell RNA spiked in.

This clonotype has at least ten counts. The rearrangement links TRBV5-4 to TRBJ2-3; maybe TRBD2 (6 bases). This CDR3 is built from 14 residues. Trimming removed 4 bases at V and 1 base at J, with 10 bases between. The germline V gene encodes CDR1 SGHNT and CDR2 YYREEE (reference sequence). In nucleotides, the CDR3 is TGTGCCAGCAGCCAAGGGACTGGCACAGATACGCAGTATTTT. Translated: CASSQGTGTDTQYF.

This clonotype was recorded a few times. The chain combines TRBV7-9 with TRBJ2-7; D is perhaps TRBD2 (6 bases). CDR3 length: 12 amino acids. Germline CDR1 is SEHNR and CDR2 is FQNEAQ (reference sequence). V was trimmed by 4 bases and J by 10 bases, leaving 14 bases between them. CDR3 DNA sequence: TGTGCCAGCAGCTCTCTTTCGGGACTCCAGTACTTC. The encoded protein is CASSSLSGLQYF.

The chain couples TRBV6-2 or TRBV6-3 to TRBJ2-7; no definite D call. The CDR3 consists of 11 residues. The V end lost 6 bases, the J end lost 5 bases, and 8 bases lay between the germline ends. Germline CDR1 MNHEY, CDR2 SVGEGT. The CDR3 sequence: CASRASHEQYF. The CDR3 nucleotides read TGTGCCAGCAGGGCTTCCCACGAGCAGTACTTC.

In this sample, this clonotype turned up many times. The chain combines TRBV7-9 with TRBJ2-3; D not certain. CDR3 length equals 18 residues. Trimming pared 4 bases from V and 2 bases from J, leaving 22 bases between. Germline loops: CDR1 SEHNR, CDR2 FQNEAQ (reference sequence). This CDR3 reads CASSYIYGRSYLTDTQYF. CDR3 bases: TGTGCCAGCAGCTACATTTATGGCCGAAGCTACCTCACAGATACGCAGTATTTT.

This clonotype was detected many times. This chain connects TRBV29-1 to TRBJ2-1, with 12 bases aligning to TRBD2. Looked up from germline, CDR1 is SQVTM and CDR2 is ANQGSEA. Trimming removed 7 bases from V and 6 bases from J; junction bases left unmatched: 10. The CDR3 is made up of 15 amino acids. For the CDR3, the DNA is TGCAGCGCCATGACTAGCGGGGGTATCTCCAATGAGCAGTTCTTC. Encoded protein: CSAMTSGGISNEQFF.

In the case of this clonotype: Since the CDR3 does not end with the conserved phenylalanine or tryptophan, this likely comes from a read error. This chain links TRBV11-2 with TRBJ2-3; the D gene is possibly TRBD1 (6 bases). The J call may be incorrect, as the DNA end agrees better with TRBJ1-5. Germline CDR1 SGHAT, CDR2 FQNNGV. The CDR3 has 17 amino acids. CDR3 protein: CASSHGGGAGGTDTQHS. CDR3 nucleotide sequence: TGTGCCAGCAGCCATGGGGGGGGGGCTGGAGGCACAGATACGCAGCATTCT.

This clonotype was observed at least ten times. This rearrangement joins TRBV28 to TRBJ2-7, with TRBD2 matching over 7 bases. The germline V gene has CDR1 MDHEN and CDR2 SYDVKM. The CDR3 spans 14 residues. V lost 3 bases to trimming and J lost 7 bases; unmatched junction nucleotides: 9. The CDR3 DNA reads TGTGCCAGCAGTTTTGCTAGCGGTGGGGGTGAGCAGTACTTC. The encoded protein is CASSFASGGGEQYF.

The table lists this clonotype with many counts. The chain links TRBV4-3 to TRBJ2-7, with 7 bases fitting TRBD1. CDR1 and CDR2 (germline): LGHNA, YSLEER. V gave up 0 bases and J gave up 7 bases; unmatched junction bases: 15. The CDR3 is made up of 17 amino acids. CDR3 in amino acids: CASSQDSGTGASGEQYF. The CDR3 region has the DNA TGCGCCAGCAGCCAAGATTCGGGAACAGGGGCGTCAGGGGAGCAGTACTTC.

This clonotype was seen ten or more times. The rearrangement joins TRBV7-8 to TRBJ2-5, with 7 bases lining up with TRBD1. CDR3 size: 16 residues. Germline V gives CDR1 SGHVS, CDR2 FQNEAQ. V lost 1 base and J lost 5; bases outside the gene matches: 10. The CDR3 is CASSLDLIGGRETQYF. The CDR3 DNA sequence: TGTGCCAGCAGCTTAGATCTTATAGGGGGCAGGGAGACCCAGTACTTC.

This clonotype was detected many times. The genes are TRBV20-1 and TRBJ2-2; D assignment may be TRBD1 or TRBD2 (5 bases each). This CDR3 has 15 amino acids. Germline values: CDR1 DFQATT, CDR2 SNEGSKA (reference sequence). Deletions cut 2 bases from V and 5 bases from J, with 15 bases between. The CDR3: CSARSFGASTGELFF. DNA of the CDR3: TGCAGTGCTAGATCGTTCGGGGCGTCAACCGGGGAGCTGTTTTTT.

The chain uses TRBV11-3 and TRBJ2-2, with 12 bases matching TRBD2. Trimming removed 5 bases from V and 5 bases from J; junction bases left unmatched: 9. Germline lookup yields CDR1 SGHNT and CDR2 YENEEA. The CDR3 loop spans 17 amino acids. CDR3 loop: CASSARLAGEGTGELFF. CDR3 DNA: TGTGCCAGCAGCGCGAGACTAGCGGGAGAGGGAACCGGGGAGCTGTTTTTT.

The rearrangement uses TRBV6-6 and TRBJ1-1, with D maybe TRBD1 (6 bases). The CDR3 spans 17 residues. The V gene lost 0 bases and the J gene lost 2 bases, with 16 bases spanning the gap. Germline CDR1 reads MNHNY; CDR2 reads SVGAGI (reference sequence). DNA for the CDR3: TGTGCCAGCAGTTACTCGATAGGGGGGGGCGCAAACACTGAAGCTTTCTTT. Encoded protein: CASSYSIGGGANTEAFF.

This clonotype was found many times. The CDR3 protein is CSASGSGTGAVDTQYF. The CDR3 region has the DNA TGCAGTGCTAGCGGGTCGGGGACGGGGGCTGTAGATACGCAGTATTTT. This chain uses TRBV20-1 with TRBJ2-3; D tentatively reads TRBD1 or TRBD2 (6 bases each). Germline loops: CDR1 DFQATT, CDR2 SNEGSKA (reference sequence). This CDR3 region has 16 residues. Trimming shortened V by 3 bases and J by 5 bases, and 21 bases separated the two germline ends.

This clonotype was found many times. CDR3 nucleotide sequence: TGTGCCACCAGTGATTCTACAGGGGGGGCGAACACCGGGGAGCTGTTTTTT. It is translated as CATSDSTGGANTGELFF. The genes are TRBV24-1 and TRBJ2-2, with D perhaps TRBD1 (8 bases). Trimming shortened V by 2 bases and J by 0 bases, and 12 bases separated the two germline ends. CDR1 and CDR2 from the germline V gene are KGHDR and SFDVKD. The CDR3 covers 17 residues.

On this clonotype itself: A single base separates this from a much larger clone, so it may be a read error. This chain joins TRBV5-6 and TRBJ2-7; D may match TRBD1 or TRBD2 (5 bases each). V was clipped by 7 bases and J by 0 bases, with 11 bases between them. CDR1 and CDR2 from the germline V gene are SGHDT and YYEEEE. The CDR3 spans 13 residues. DNA of the CDR3: TGTGCCAGCGGCTGGGGGTACTCCTACGAGCAGTACTTC. Protein: CASGWGYSYEQYF.

At least ten counts were recorded for this clonotype. The rearrangement links TRBV19 to TRBJ1-1; D not certain. Trimming shortened V by 4 bases and J by 7 bases, and 10 bases separated the two germline ends. The CDR3 totals 12 residues. The germline gives CDR1 LNHDA, CDR2 SQIVND (reference sequence). The CDR3, as DNA: TGTGCCAGTAGTAATAGGGTTGGTGAAGCTTTCTTT. This gives the protein CASSNRVGEAFF.

In DNA form, the CDR3 reads TGTGCCACCAGCAGAGAGGAAAGCTTCAACACCGGGGAGCTGTTTTTT. Amino acid sequence: CATSREESFNTGELFF. V usage is TRBV15 and J usage is TRBJ2-2, with unresolved D. Trimming cost V 0 bases and J 2 bases, with 10 bases left between them. CDR1 is LNHNV and CDR2 is YYDKDF in the germline V gene (reference sequence). The CDR3 covers 16 residues.

This clonotype showed up just a few times. This chain connects TRBV6-5 to TRBJ2-7; a weak D match, TRBD2 (6 bases). Per germline, CDR1 MNHEY and CDR2 SVGAGI. Trimming removed 8 bases from V and 3 bases from J, with 14 bases in between. The CDR3 runs 13 residues. CDR3: CASGSLGGYEQYF. DNA for the CDR3: TGTGCCAGCGGGTCCCTGGGGGGCTACGAGCAGTACTTC.

This clonotype was found many times. The chain links TRBV7-6 to TRBJ1-1; possibly TRBD1 for D (6 bases). With 5 bases removed from V and 1 base from J, the gap between germline ends came to 11 bases. CDR1 SGHVS and CDR2 FNYEAQ come from the germline V gene. The CDR3 is 14 amino acids. CDR3 loop: CASSTQGANTEAFF. The CDR3 nucleotides are TGTGCCAGCAGCACACAGGGAGCGAACACTGAAGCTTTCTTT.

This clonotype showed up many times. This chain uses TRBV20-1 with TRBJ2-7; weak D call: TRBD1 (6 bases). Germline CDR1 is DFQATT and CDR2 is SNEGSKA (reference sequence). This CDR3 has 13 amino acids. V lost 6 bases, J lost 0 bases, and 12 bases lay in between. This CDR3 is CSARDTSSYEQYF. In DNA, the CDR3 is TGCAGTGCCCGGGACACCAGCTCCTACGAGCAGTACTTC.